This TCR beta chain was documented in a study of T cell repertoires in cytomegalovirus infection. Study-level information: CMV epitopes used comprised recently identified HLA-C-restricted ones and well-studied HLA-B-restricted ones. Public TCR beta signature analysis indicated the presence of both CMV infection and matching HLA type. General study results and limits: Of the TCR beta families, the public ones yielded a cumulative frequency that identified carriers of CMV plus the relevant HLA. CMV-specific HLA-C-restricted TCR beta clonotypes dominated the ex vivo response.

This clonotype was counted between two and nine times. The antigen remains unidentified. MiXCR, run by TCRdb on the reads, gives a single entry per CDR3 protein. Here the sample spans approximately 770,000 distinct CDR3 sequences, 25% to 35% being singletons. CDR1 is SEHNR and CDR2 is FQNEAQ in the germline V gene (reference sequence). Trimming pared 5 bases from V and 0 bases from J, leaving 17 bases between. The CDR3 has 17 amino acids. The specimen was cultured CD8+ T cells from PBMCs, collected from culture after CMV antigen stimulation. This clonotype originated in a human donor in good health (CMV status not recorded). Some clones in this sample may be carry-over from other donors' samples. J is TRBJ2-1 and V is TRBV7-9; D remains ambiguous. The CDR3 DNA follows: TGTGCCAGCAGCGAATCCGCCAGACCTTACTCCTACAATGAGCAGTTCTTC. Translated, it gives CASSESARPYSYNEQFF.